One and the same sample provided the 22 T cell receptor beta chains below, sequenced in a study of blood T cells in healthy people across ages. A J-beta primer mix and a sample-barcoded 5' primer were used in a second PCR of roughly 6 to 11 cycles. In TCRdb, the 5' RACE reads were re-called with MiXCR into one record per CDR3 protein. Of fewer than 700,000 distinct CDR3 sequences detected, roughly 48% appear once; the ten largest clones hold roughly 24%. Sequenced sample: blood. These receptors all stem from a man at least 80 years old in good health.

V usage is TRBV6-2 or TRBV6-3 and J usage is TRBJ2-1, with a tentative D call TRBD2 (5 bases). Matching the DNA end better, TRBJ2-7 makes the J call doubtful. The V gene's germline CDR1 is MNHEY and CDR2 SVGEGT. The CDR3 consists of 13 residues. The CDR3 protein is CASTDGEHNEQYF. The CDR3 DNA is TGTGCCAGCACCGACGGGGAACACAATGAGCAGTACTTC.

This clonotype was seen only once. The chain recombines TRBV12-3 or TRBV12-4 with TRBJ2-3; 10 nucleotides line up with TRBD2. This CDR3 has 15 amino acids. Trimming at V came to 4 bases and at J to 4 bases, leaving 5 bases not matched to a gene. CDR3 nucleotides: TGTGCCAGCAGTTCACAGCGGGGGGGGGCAGATACGCAGTATTTT. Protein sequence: CASSSQRGGADTQYF.

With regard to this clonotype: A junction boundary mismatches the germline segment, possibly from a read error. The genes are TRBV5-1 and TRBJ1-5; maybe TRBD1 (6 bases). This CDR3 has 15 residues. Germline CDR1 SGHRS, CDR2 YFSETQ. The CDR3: CASSFGGESNQPQHF. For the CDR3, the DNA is TGCGCCAGTAGCTTTGGGGGCGAGAGCAATCAGCCCCAGCATTTT. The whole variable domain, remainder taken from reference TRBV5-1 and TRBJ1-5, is KAGVTQTPRYLIKTRGQQVTLSCSPISGHRSVSWYQQTPGQGLQFLFEYFSETQRNKGNFPGRFSGRQFSNSRSEMNVSTLELGDSALYLCASSFGGESNQPQHFGDGTRLSIL.

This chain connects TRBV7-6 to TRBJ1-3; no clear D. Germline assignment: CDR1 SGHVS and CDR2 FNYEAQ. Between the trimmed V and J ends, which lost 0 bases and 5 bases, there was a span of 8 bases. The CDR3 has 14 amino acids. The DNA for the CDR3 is TGTGCCAGCAGCTTAGCCCACCCGCGAAACACCATATATTTT. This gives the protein CASSLAHPRNTIYF.

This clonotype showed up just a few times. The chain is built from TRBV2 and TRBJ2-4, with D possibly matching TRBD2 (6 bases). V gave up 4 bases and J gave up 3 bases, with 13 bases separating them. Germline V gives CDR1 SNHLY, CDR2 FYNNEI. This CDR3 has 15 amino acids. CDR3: CASSVPRTNKNIQYF. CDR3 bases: TGTGCCAGCAGTGTCCCGCGGACTAACAAAAACATTCAGTACTTC.

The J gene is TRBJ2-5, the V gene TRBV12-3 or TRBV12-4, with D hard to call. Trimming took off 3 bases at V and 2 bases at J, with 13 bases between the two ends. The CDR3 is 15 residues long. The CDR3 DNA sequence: TGTGCCAGCAGTTTCCAGGCTGGAATACAAGAGACCCAGTACTTC. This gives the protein CASSFQAGIQETQYF.

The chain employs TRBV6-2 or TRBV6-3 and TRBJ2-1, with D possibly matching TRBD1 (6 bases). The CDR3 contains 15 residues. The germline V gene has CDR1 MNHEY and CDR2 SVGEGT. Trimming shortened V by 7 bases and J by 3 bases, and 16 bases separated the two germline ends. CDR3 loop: CASTYGGLLYNEQFF. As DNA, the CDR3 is TGTGCCAGCACTTATGGGGGCCTTCTCTACAATGAGCAGTTCTTC.

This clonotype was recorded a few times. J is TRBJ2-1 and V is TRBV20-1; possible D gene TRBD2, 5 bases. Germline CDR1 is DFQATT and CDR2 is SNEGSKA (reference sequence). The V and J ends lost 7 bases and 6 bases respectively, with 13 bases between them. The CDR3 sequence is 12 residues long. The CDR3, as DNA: TGCAGTGTTCCCCCGGGATCCAATGAGCAGTTCTTC. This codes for CSVPPGSNEQFF.

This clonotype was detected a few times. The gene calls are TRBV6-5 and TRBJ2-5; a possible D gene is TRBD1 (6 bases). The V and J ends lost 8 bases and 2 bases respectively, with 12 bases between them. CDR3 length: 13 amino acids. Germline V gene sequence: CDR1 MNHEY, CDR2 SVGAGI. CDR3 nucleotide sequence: TGTGCCAGCCGGGAACAGGGTCAAGAGACCCAGTACTTC. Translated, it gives CASREQGQETQYF.

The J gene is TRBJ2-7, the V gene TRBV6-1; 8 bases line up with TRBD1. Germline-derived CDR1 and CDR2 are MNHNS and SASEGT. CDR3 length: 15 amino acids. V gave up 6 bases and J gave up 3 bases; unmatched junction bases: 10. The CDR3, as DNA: TGTGCCAGCAGCGAGTTGGAGACAGGGGTCTACGAGCAGTACTTC. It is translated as CASSELETGVYEQYF.

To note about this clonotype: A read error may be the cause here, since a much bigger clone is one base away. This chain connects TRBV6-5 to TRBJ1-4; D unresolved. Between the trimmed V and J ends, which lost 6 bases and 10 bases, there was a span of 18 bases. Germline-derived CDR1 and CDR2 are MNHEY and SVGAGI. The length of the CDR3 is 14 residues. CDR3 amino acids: CASRGGEVSGKLFF. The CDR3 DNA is TGTGCCAGCAGGGGTGGGGAAGTGTCGGGAAAACTGTTTTTT.

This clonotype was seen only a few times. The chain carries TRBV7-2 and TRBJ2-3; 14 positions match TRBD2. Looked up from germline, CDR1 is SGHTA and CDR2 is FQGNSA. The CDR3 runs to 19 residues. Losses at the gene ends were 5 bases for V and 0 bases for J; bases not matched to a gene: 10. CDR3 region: CASSTPGTSGGPSTDTQYF. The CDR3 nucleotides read TGTGCCAGCAGCACACCCGGGACTAGCGGGGGCCCTAGCACAGATACGCAGTATTTT. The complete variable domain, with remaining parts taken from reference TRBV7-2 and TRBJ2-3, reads GAGVSQSPSNKVTEKGKDVELRCDPISGHTALYWYRQSLGQGLEFLIYFQGNSAPDKSGLPSDRFSAERTGGSVSTLTIQRTQQEDSAVYLCASSTPGTSGGPSTDTQYFGPGTRLTVL.

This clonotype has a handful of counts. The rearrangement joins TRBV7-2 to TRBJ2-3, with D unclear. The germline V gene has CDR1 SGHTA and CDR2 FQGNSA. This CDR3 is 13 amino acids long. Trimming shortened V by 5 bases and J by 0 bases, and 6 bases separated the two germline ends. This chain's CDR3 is CASSHDSTDTQYF. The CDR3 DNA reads TGTGCCAGCAGCCACGACAGCACAGATACGCAGTATTTT.

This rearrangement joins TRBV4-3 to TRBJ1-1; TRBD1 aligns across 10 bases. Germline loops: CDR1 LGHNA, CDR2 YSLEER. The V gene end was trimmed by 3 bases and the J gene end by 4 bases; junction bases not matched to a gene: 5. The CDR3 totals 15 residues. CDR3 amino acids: CASSHGQGVSTEAFF. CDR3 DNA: TGCGCCAGCAGCCACGGACAGGGGGTGAGCACTGAAGCTTTCTTT.

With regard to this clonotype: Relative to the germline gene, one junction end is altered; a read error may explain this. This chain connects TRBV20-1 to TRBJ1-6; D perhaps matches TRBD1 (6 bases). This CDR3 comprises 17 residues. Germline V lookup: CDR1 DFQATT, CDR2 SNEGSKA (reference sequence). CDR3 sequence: CSASPNRAGPYNSALHF. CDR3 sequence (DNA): TGCAGTGCTTCGCCAAACAGGGCAGGGCCCTATAATTCAGCCCTCCACTTT.

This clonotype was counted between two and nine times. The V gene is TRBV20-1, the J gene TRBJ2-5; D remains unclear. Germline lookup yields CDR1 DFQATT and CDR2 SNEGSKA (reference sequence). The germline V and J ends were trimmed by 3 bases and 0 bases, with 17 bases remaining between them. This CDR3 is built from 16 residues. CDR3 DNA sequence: TGCAGTGCTAGGAATGACGGTGAACTGTACCAAGAGACCCAGTACTTC. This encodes CSARNDGELYQETQYF.

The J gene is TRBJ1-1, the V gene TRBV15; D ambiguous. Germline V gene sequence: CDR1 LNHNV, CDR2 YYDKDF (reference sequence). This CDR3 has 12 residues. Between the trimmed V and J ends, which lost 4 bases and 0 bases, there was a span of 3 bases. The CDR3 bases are TGTGCCACCAGCAATCTGAACACTGAAGCTTTCTTT. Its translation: CATSNLNTEAFF. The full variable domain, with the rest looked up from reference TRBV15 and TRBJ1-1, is DAMVIQNPRYQVTQFGKPVTLSCSQTLNHNVMYWYQQKSSQAPKLLFHYYDKDFNNEADTPDNFQSRRPNTSFCFLDIRSPGLGDTAMYLCATSNLNTEAFFGQGTRLTVV.

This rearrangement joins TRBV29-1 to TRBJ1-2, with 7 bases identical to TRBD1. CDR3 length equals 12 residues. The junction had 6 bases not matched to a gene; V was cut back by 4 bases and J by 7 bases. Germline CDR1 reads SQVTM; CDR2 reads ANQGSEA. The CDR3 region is CSVAEGATGYTF. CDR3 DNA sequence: TGCAGCGTTGCGGAGGGGGCTACTGGCTACACCTTC.

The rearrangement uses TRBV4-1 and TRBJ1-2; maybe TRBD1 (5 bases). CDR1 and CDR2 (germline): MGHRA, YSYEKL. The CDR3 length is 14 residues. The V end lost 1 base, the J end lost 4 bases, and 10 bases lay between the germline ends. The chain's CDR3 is CASSQGGLRYGYTF. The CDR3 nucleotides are TGCGCCAGCAGCCAAGGGGGCCTTCGCTATGGCTACACCTTC.

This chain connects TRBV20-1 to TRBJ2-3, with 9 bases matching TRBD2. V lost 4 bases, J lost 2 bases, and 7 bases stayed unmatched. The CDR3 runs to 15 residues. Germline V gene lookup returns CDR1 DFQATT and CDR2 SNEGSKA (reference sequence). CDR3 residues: CSANPRGRVTDTQYF. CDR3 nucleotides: TGCAGTGCTAACCCTCGCGGGAGGGTCACAGATACGCAGTATTTT.

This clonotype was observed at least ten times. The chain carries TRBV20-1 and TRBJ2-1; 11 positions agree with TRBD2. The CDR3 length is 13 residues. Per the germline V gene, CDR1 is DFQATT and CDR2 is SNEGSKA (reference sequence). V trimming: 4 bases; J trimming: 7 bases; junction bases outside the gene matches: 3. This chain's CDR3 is CSAIAGGRNEQFF. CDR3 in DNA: TGCAGTGCTATAGCGGGAGGGCGGAATGAGCAGTTCTTC.

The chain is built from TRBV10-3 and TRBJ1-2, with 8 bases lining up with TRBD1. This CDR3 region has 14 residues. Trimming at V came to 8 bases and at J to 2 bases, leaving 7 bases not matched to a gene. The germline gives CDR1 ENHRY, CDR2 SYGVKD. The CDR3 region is CAISQGAQNYGYTF. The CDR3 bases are TGTGCCATCTCCCAGGGGGCCCAAAACTATGGCTACACCTTC.